This T cell receptor (beta chain) was obtained from a study of human T cells and chemical hapten exposure. The wider study: During the approximately 25-week study period, patients had diphenylcyclopropenone applied to the scalp every week.

The time point: patch test 1, 2 weeks after DPC sensitization. Treatment in this sample: therapeutic diphenylcyclopropenone sensitization with weekly scalp DPC. With regard to this clonotype: What it binds is unknown. It may be a read error: a sequence one base away is much more abundant.

The V gene's germline CDR1 is MDHEN and CDR2 SYDVKM. This CDR3 has 16 amino acids. The V gene end was trimmed by 7 bases and the J gene end by 8 bases; junction bases not matched to a gene: 15. Study-wide findings and caveats: There was a positive correlation between PT1 expanded TCR counts and patch test score. Expanded TCRs made up significantly more big CDR3 similarity clusters than controls did.

Each cDNA molecule in the library carried unique molecular identifiers. MiXCR, applied by TCRdb to the RACE reads, yields one record per CDR3 protein. Here the sample spans 75,000 to 100,000 distinct CDR3 sequences, around 11% being singletons. This receptor was taken from a woman in her 40s with alopecia areata. Some clones in this sample may be carry-over from other donors' samples. The sample in question was whole blood, obtained in connection with sensitization to the hapten diphenylcyclopropenone (DPC). V gene TRBV28 combines with J gene TRBJ2-7; TRBD1 agrees at 12 bases. The DNA of the CDR3 is TGTGCCAGCAAGTTTCGGAGGGACAGGGGGCCCCCTCAGCAGTACTTC. As protein: CASKFRRDRGPPQQYF.